Each of the 2 T cell receptor beta chains below was sequenced from the same sample in a study of blood T cell repertoires in COVID-19. Method: immunoSEQ multiplex PCR; TCRdb's copy keeps in-frame clones and lacks some. Of fewer than 150,000 clones in the sample, 75% to 90% were seen once. Sequencing was carried out using peripheral blood. The receptor set was obtained from a woman of 80 years or more with acute or convalescent COVID-19.

The genes are TRBV6-1 and TRBJ1-5; possible D gene TRBD1, 5 bases. CDR3 length: 17 amino acids. In germline, CDR1 is MNHNS, CDR2 SASEGT. V was clipped by 4 bases and J by 5 bases, with 21 bases between them. CDR3 bases: TGTGCCAGCAGTGGCAGGGAGGCTCCTCTCTCTTATCAGCCCCAGCATTTT. This sequence encodes CASSGREAPLSYQPQHF.

The genes are TRBV24-1 and TRBJ2-2; 8 positions match TRBD1. Germline CDR1 is KGHDR and CDR2 is SFDVKD. Trimming removed 3 bases from V and 7 bases from J; junction bases left unmatched: 9. The CDR3 has 16 residues. The CDR3 DNA reads TGTGCCACCAGTGATCCTGGACAGGGATCGAGCGGGGAGCTGTTTTTT. Its translation is CATSDPGQGSSGELFF.